One sample yielded the 26 T cell receptor beta chains listed below, sequenced in a study of T cell responses to AZD1222 COVID-19 vaccine. Measured with immunoSEQ multiplex PCR; TCRdb has only the in-frame clones, and not every one. The data contain about 76,000 clones, about 92% of them singletons. Source: peripheral blood, taken on day 0 of AZD1222 vaccination. Source of these receptors: an adult in good health.

The chain uses TRBV5-1 and TRBJ1-1; TRBD1 aligns across 7 bases. With V trimmed by 1 base and J by 5 bases, 5 bases remained unmatched. The CDR3 contains 14 residues. Per germline, CDR1 SGHRS and CDR2 YFSETQ. The DNA of the CDR3 is TGCGCCAGCAGCTTGAGAGGGGGCGGAACTGAAGCTTTCTTT. Its translation is CASSLRGGGTEAFF.

Only one count was recorded for this clone. V usage is TRBV5-1 and J usage is TRBJ1-2; D is unclear. V gave up 0 bases and J gave up 4 bases, with 7 bases separating them. The CDR3 length is 13 residues. Germline loops: CDR1 SGHRS, CDR2 YFSETQ. This chain's CDR3 is CASSLEVSYGYTF. The CDR3 nucleotides are TGCGCCAGCAGCTTGGAGGTAAGCTATGGCTACACCTTC. The full variable domain, rest sourced from reference TRBV5-1 and TRBJ1-2, is KAGVTQTPRYLIKTRGQQVTLSCSPISGHRSVSWYQQTPGQGLQFLFEYFSETQRNKGNFPGRFSGRQFSNSRSEMNVSTLELGDSALYLCASSLEVSYGYTFGSGTRLTVV.

Only one count was recorded for this clone. The chain has TRBV27 and TRBJ1-6, with D unclear. Deletions cut 1 base from V and 0 bases from J, with 13 bases between. Germline CDR1 reads MNHEY; CDR2 reads SMNVEV (reference sequence). The CDR3 is 18 amino acids. The DNA for the CDR3 is TGTGCCAGCAGTTTATTCCAACTTCAAAGCTCCTATAATTCACCCCTCCACTTT. It codes for CASSLFQLQSSYNSPLHF.

The chain employs TRBV6-5 and TRBJ2-5, with 7 bases lining up with TRBD2. The J segment lost 6 bases and the V segment lost 6 bases, leaving 7 bases of the junction unmatched. From germline, CDR1 is MNHEY and CDR2 SVGAGI. This CDR3 comprises 13 residues. Here the CDR3 reads CASSPTSTKTQYF. The DNA for the CDR3 is TGTGCCAGCAGCCCGACTAGCACGAAGACCCAGTACTTC.

The gene calls are TRBV25-1 and TRBJ1-2; D call uncertain. The CDR3 is 13 amino acids. Per germline, CDR1 MGHDK and CDR2 SYGVNS. Between the trimmed V and J ends, which lost 7 bases and 4 bases, there was a span of 13 bases. As DNA, the CDR3 is TGTGCCAGCACCGCGGCGGGAGTCTATGGCTACACCTTC. This translates into CASTAAGVYGYTF.

The chain combines TRBV2 with TRBJ2-6; D is undetermined. Germline V gives CDR1 SNHLY, CDR2 FYNNEI. This CDR3 region has 15 residues. The V and J ends lost 1 base and 0 bases respectively, with 4 bases between them. CDR3 protein: CASSEGDSGANVLTF. CDR3 nucleotide sequence: TGTGCCAGCAGTGAAGGCGACTCTGGGGCCAACGTCCTGACTTTC.

V is TRBV6-1 and J is TRBJ1-6; D gene ambiguous. Trimming cost V 3 bases and J 10 bases, with 10 bases left between them. CDR1 and CDR2 (germline): MNHNS, SASEGT. The CDR3 extends over 13 amino acids. CDR3 DNA sequence: TGTGCCAGCAGTGAGGGGTTAGTGTCACCCCTCCACTTT. Its translation: CASSEGLVSPLHF.

The chain combines TRBV6-5 with TRBJ1-1; perhaps TRBD1 as D (5 bases). V gave up 8 bases and J gave up 6 bases, with 13 bases separating them. The CDR3 sequence is 12 residues long. Germline V gene data show CDR1 as MNHEY and CDR2 as SVGAGI. The chain's CDR3 is CASAQGGSEAFF. In DNA form, the CDR3 reads TGTGCCAGCGCCCAGGGAGGATCTGAAGCTTTCTTT.

This chain uses TRBV29-1 with TRBJ2-3, with D possibly matching TRBD2 (6 bases). This CDR3 contains 12 residues. V was shortened by 6 bases and J by 3 bases, with 10 bases between the two germline ends. In germline, CDR1 is SQVTM, CDR2 ANQGSEA. CDR3 residues: CSVPGTTDTQYF. In DNA, the CDR3 is TGCAGCGTGCCGGGGACTACAGATACGCAGTATTTT.

The chain has TRBV6-1 and TRBJ1-1, with D tentatively TRBD1 (5 bases). The CDR3 totals 14 residues. With 0 bases removed from V and 10 bases from J, the gap between germline ends came to 15 bases. Germline V gene sequence: CDR1 MNHNS, CDR2 SASEGT. The CDR3 DNA reads as TGTGCCAGCAGTGAAGCGGGGCAGGCCTTGCGAGCTTTCTTT. Protein sequence: CASSEAGQALRAFF.

J is TRBJ2-5 and V is TRBV10-3; no clear D. Germline-derived CDR1 and CDR2 are ENHRY and SYGVKD. The CDR3 consists of 14 residues. The V and J ends lost 0 bases and 0 bases respectively, with 5 bases between them. This CDR3 reads CAISESRDQETQYF. The CDR3 nucleotides read TGTGCCATCAGTGAGTCCCGGGACCAAGAGACCCAGTACTTC.

The chain recombines TRBV12-3 or TRBV12-4 with TRBJ1-1; a possible D gene is TRBD1 (6 bases). V was trimmed by 4 bases and J by 9 bases, leaving 9 bases between them. The CDR3 runs to 11 residues. CDR3 nucleotides: TGTGCCAGCAGTTACAGGGAGAAAGCTTTCTTT. This translates into CASSYREKAFF.

The chain joins TRBV6-2 or TRBV6-3 to TRBJ2-1; perhaps TRBD1 as D (6 bases). There are 19 residues in the CDR3. Per the germline V gene, CDR1 is MNHEY and CDR2 is SVGEGT. V was shortened by 2 bases and J by 10 bases, with 30 bases between the two germline ends. CDR3 nucleotide sequence: TGTGCCAGCAGTTACCCCCTGAGACAGGAAACCTTTCAATCAAGCGAGCAGTTCTTC. Protein: CASSYPLRQETFQSSEQFF.

V usage is TRBV19 and J usage is TRBJ1-5; D gene unclear. V lost 4 bases and J 6 bases, leaving 7 bases between the germline ends. The CDR3 has 12 residues. Per germline, CDR1 LNHDA and CDR2 SQIVND (reference sequence). The CDR3 nucleotides are TGTGCCAGTAGTACAAGGTTTCAGCCCCAGCATTTT. Its translation is CASSTRFQPQHF.

The V and J genes are TRBV7-2 and TRBJ2-2; TRBD2 aligns across 8 bases. After removal of 5 bases from V and 5 bases from J, the junction contained 7 bases not matched to a gene. The CDR3 extends over 15 amino acids. CDR1 and CDR2 from the germline V gene are SGHTA and FQGNSA. For the CDR3, the DNA is TGTGCCAGCAGCAACCTCGGCGGGGGGACCGGGGAGCTGTTTTTT. Amino acid sequence: CASSNLGGGTGELFF.

The chain recombines TRBV5-4 with TRBJ2-4; TRBD1 is a possible D gene (5 bases). V shed 3 bases and J shed 0 bases, with 10 bases lying between them. The germline CDR1 and CDR2 sequences are SGHNT and YYREEE (reference sequence). The CDR3 has 15 amino acids. The CDR3 DNA is TGTGCCAGCAGCTCGACAGAGCTAGCCAAAAACATTCAGTACTTC. It yields the protein CASSSTELAKNIQYF.

The chain uses TRBV6-4 and TRBJ1-5; no clear D gene. This CDR3 comprises 13 residues. V shed 8 bases and J shed 6 bases, with 14 bases lying between them. The germline CDR1 and CDR2 sequences are MRHNA and SNTAGT. CDR3 sequence (DNA): TGTGCCAGCGCCCAGACGTTGGGTCAGCCCCAGCATTTT. It codes for CASAQTLGQPQHF.

The genes are TRBV19 and TRBJ1-5; D is unresolved. CDR1 is LNHDA and CDR2 is SQIVND in the germline V gene (reference sequence). V dropped 4 bases and J dropped 5 bases, with 9 bases sitting between them. The CDR3 has 13 residues. The CDR3 DNA is TGTGCCAGTAGTAGGGGTGAGCATCAGCCCCAGCATTTT. It translates to CASSRGEHQPQHF.

This clone appeared once. The chain uses TRBV13 and TRBJ2-2, with a possible D match to TRBD2 (6 bases). CDR1 and CDR2 (germline): PRHDT, FYEKMQ (reference sequence). The CDR3 has 13 amino acids. Between the trimmed V and J ends, which lost 3 bases and 6 bases, there was a span of 8 bases. The CDR3 DNA reads TGTGCCAGCAGCTTCTCGGGGGCCGGGGAGCTGTTTTTT. Translated: CASSFSGAGELFF.

The gene calls are TRBV2 and TRBJ1-2; a possible D gene is TRBD1 (6 bases). CDR3 length equals 17 residues. With 3 bases removed from V and 7 bases from J, the gap between germline ends came to 24 bases. Germline assignment: CDR1 SNHLY and CDR2 FYNNEI. CDR3 amino acids: CASSDHQGPGVTGGYTF. DNA of the CDR3: TGTGCCAGCAGTGACCATCAAGGGCCGGGGGTGACAGGTGGCTACACCTTC.

V and J are TRBV6-5 and TRBJ2-5; the D is unclear. The CDR3 has 13 residues. Germline-derived CDR1 and CDR2 are MNHEY and SVGAGI. Trimming stripped 8 bases from V and 6 bases from J, with 16 bases between. The CDR3 spells CASVSWDTKTQYF. CDR3 in DNA: TGTGCCAGCGTCTCGTGGGATACAAAGACCCAGTACTTC.

The genes are TRBV12-3 or TRBV12-4 and TRBJ1-1; no firm D call. V lost 4 bases, J lost 7 bases, and 7 bases lay in between. This CDR3 spans 11 amino acids. CDR3 in amino acids: CASSSYGEAFF. The CDR3 region has the DNA TGTGCCAGCAGTTCCTACGGTGAAGCTTTCTTT.

The chain employs TRBV18 and TRBJ2-2; 12 nucleotides align to TRBD1. Germline values: CDR1 KGHSH, CDR2 LQKENI. Trimming at V came to 6 bases and at J to 7 bases, leaving 12 bases not matched to a gene. The CDR3 extends over 17 amino acids. Here the CDR3 DNA reads TGTGCCAGCTCTCAAACGCCGGGACAGGGGGCGGTCGGGGAGCTGTTTTTT. Residues: CASSQTPGQGAVGELFF.

The rearrangement links TRBV7-6 to TRBJ1-5; 7 bases line up with TRBD1. This CDR3 contains 13 residues. After removal of 6 bases from V and 3 bases from J, the junction contained 2 bases not matched to a gene. Per germline, CDR1 SGHVS and CDR2 FNYEAQ. CDR3 sequence reads: CASSGQDNQPQHF. The CDR3 nucleotides read TGTGCCAGCAGTGGACAGGACAATCAGCCCCAGCATTTT. Full variable domain (remainder filled in from reference TRBV7-6 and TRBJ1-5): GAGVSQSPRYKVTKRGQDVALRCDPISGHVSLYWYRQALGQGPEFLTYFNYEAQQDKSGLPNDRFSAERPEGSISTLTIQRTEQRDSAMYRCASSGQDNQPQHFGDGTRLSIL.

The chain is built from TRBV7-3 and TRBJ2-2; 7 nucleotides line up with TRBD1. Germline V gene sequence: CDR1 SGHTA, CDR2 FQGTGA. The CDR3 consists of 17 residues. V shed 4 bases, J shed 4 bases, and the junction held 12 bases outside the gene matches. CDR3 DNA: TGTGCCAGCAGCTCAGAAGGGGCAGGGGGAAGCACCGGGGAGCTGTTTTTT. Protein: CASSSEGAGGSTGELFF.

This chain joins TRBV7-6 and TRBJ1-5; D gene uncertain. The V end was cut by 3 bases, the J end by 5 bases, with 8 bases between. CDR3 length: 13 amino acids. Germline V lookup: CDR1 SGHVS, CDR2 FNYEAQ. The CDR3 reads CASSLGSDQPQHF. Written as DNA, the CDR3 is TGTGCCAGCAGCTTGGGTTCCGATCAGCCCCAGCATTTT.